This TCR beta chain comes out of a study of OX40 agonist ivuxolimab in advanced cancers. The CDR3 length is 15 residues. With 5 bases removed from V and 0 bases from J, the gap between germline ends came to 13 bases. The germline V gene encodes CDR1 SGHTA and CDR2 FQGTGA. TCRdb's copy holds only in-frame clones and misses some; the assay was immunoSEQ multiplex PCR. The table records 30,000 or so clones, less than 90% of them present only once. The sequencing used CD4+ or CD8+ T cells sorted from blood, collected in a trial of the OX40 agonist ivuxolimab. The source of this sequence is an adult with an advanced solid tumor such as melanoma, head and neck, liver or kidney cancer. This rearrangement joins TRBV7-3 to TRBJ1-1; D gene ambiguous. CDR3 sequence (DNA): TGTGCCAGCAGCCCAGGTTGGGGAATGAACACTGAAGCTTTCTTT. Its translation is CASSPGWGMNTEAFF.